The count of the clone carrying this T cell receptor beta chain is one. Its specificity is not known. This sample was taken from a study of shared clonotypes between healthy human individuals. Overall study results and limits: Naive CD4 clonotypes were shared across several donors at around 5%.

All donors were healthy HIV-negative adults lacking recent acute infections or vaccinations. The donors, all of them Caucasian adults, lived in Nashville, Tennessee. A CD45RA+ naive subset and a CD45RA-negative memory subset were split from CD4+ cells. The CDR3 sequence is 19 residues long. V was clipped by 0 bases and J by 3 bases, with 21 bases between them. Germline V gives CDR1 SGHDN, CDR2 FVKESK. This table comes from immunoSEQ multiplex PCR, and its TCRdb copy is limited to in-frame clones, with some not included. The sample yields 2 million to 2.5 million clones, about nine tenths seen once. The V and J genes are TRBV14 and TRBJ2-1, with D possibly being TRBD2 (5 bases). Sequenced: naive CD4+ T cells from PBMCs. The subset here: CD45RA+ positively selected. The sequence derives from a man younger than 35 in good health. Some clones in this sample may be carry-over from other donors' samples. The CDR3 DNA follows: TGTGCCAGCAGCCAAGAGATAGACTACCTCACCCTAAACTACAATGAGCAGTTCTTC. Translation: CASSQEIDYLTLNYNEQFF.